The clone carrying this TCR beta chain appeared a few times. Its antigen is not identified. This sample is drawn from a study of T cells after yellow fever vaccination. At the level of the study: SMART-Seq v4 Ultra Low Input handled preparation of low-cell-number fractions. Study results and caveats: On re-exposure, the response was weaker but peaked faster, at day 5 versus 15.

The authors made TCR cDNA by 5'RACE template switching, adding a universal primer site and UMIs. Each CDR3 protein gets one entry after TCRdb re-called the 5' RACE reads with MiXCR. This sample yields 500,000 to 650,000 distinct CDR3 sequences, of which about 15% are seen a single time; 17% belongs to the top ten. This CDR3 spans 14 amino acids. Trimming took off 2 bases at V and 7 bases at J, with 14 bases between the two ends. CDR1 is MNHEY, CDR2 SVGAGI, per germline. The clonotype was recovered from a man younger than 35 who received the YFV17D yellow fever vaccine. V is TRBV6-5 and J is TRBJ1-2, with no clear D. The source was PBMCs, collected 4 to 6 days after the first yellow fever vaccination. The CDR3 loop is CASSYDYRSTGYTF. Here the CDR3 DNA reads TGTGCCAGCAGTTACGACTACCGCAGTACTGGCTACACCTTC.